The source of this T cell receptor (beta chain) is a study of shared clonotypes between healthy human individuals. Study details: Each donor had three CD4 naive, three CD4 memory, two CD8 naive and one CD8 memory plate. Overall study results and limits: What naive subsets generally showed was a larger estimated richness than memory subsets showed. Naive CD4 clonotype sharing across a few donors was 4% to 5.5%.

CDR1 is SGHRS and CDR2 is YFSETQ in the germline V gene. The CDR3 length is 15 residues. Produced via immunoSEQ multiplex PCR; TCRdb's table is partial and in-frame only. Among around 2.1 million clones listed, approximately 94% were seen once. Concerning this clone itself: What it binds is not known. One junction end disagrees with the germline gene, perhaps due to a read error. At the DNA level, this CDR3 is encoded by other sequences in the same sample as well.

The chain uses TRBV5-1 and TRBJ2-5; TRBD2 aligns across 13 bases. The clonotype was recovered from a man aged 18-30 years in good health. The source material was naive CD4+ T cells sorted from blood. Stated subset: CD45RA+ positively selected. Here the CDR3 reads CASSLGTSGKETQYF. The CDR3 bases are TGCGCCAGCAGTTTGGGGACTAGCGGGAAAGAGACCCAGTACTTC.